The 14 T cell receptor beta chains below come from one sample, sequenced in a study of spatial heterogeneity in lung cancer. TCRdb recomputed calls from the 5' RACE reads with MiXCR, one row per CDR3 protein. The sample consists of under 100,000 distinct CDR3 sequences, around 8.6% of them appearing once. Described time point: sample taken at primary tumor resection. Whole RNA, isolated from tumor, nontumor lung or frozen PBMC, was sequenced without prior sorting. Source: PBMCs, taken at surgery. Every receptor here comes from a male donor with early-stage non-small cell lung cancer.

Ten or more counts support this clonotype. J is TRBJ1-1 and V is TRBV18; D is unclear. Between the trimmed V and J ends, which lost 3 bases and 0 bases, there was a span of 5 bases. Germline V gene lookup returns CDR1 KGHSH and CDR2 LQKENI. This CDR3 region has 13 residues. The CDR3 bases are TGTGCCAGCTCACCGAATGTGAACACTGAAGCTTTCTTT. This codes for CASSPNVNTEAFF.

The chain uses TRBV10-3 and TRBJ2-2; 9 bases are shared with TRBD2. This CDR3 has 16 residues. Germline CDR1 reads ENHRY; CDR2 reads SYGVKD. V dropped 1 base and J dropped 6; count of bases not matched to a gene: 6. The CDR3 here is CAISELGTSLAGELFF. Here the CDR3 DNA reads TGTGCCATCAGTGAGTTGGGGACTAGCCTCGCCGGGGAGCTGTTTTTT.

The table lists this clonotype with many counts. The chain joins TRBV10-3 to TRBJ1-2; D gene uncertain. This CDR3 has 11 amino acids. Germline CDR1 ENHRY, CDR2 SYGVKD. Deletions cut 4 bases from V and 2 bases from J, with 2 bases between. The CDR3: CAISANYGYTF. As DNA, the CDR3 is TGTGCCATCAGTGCGAACTATGGCTACACCTTC.

This clonotype has just a few counts. This chain links TRBV3-1 with TRBJ2-3; possible D gene TRBD2, 6 bases. V shed 1 base and J shed 2 bases, with 10 bases lying between them. This CDR3 is 15 amino acids long. Germline CDR1 and CDR2: LGHDT and YNNKEL (reference sequence). CDR3 amino acids: CASSQVTGVTDTQYF. Written as DNA, the CDR3 is TGTGCCAGCAGCCAAGTGACGGGGGTCACAGATACGCAGTATTTT.

The table lists this clonotype with many counts. The CDR3 sequence: CASSYGGNNEQFF. As DNA, the CDR3 is TGCGCCAGCTCCTACGGGGGGAACAATGAGCAGTTCTTC. The chain joins TRBV5-1 to TRBJ2-1, with 7 bases matching TRBD2. The CDR3 totals 13 residues. Losses at the gene ends were 7 bases for V and 5 bases for J; bases not matched to a gene: 6. Germline V lookup: CDR1 SGHRS, CDR2 YFSETQ.

In its sample, this clonotype was seen many times. The chain carries TRBV5-1 and TRBJ2-5, with D possibly being TRBD1 or TRBD2 (5 bases each). The ends were cut back, 3 bases at V and 1 base at J, with 10 bases in the middle. The CDR3 is made up of 14 amino acids. Germline CDR1 is SGHRS and CDR2 is YFSETQ. CDR3: CASSSGTAQETQYF. The CDR3 DNA reads as TGCGCCAGCAGCTCCGGGACGGCCCAAGAGACCCAGTACTTC.

This clonotype was counted at least ten times. This rearrangement joins TRBV10-2 to TRBJ2-1; 8 nucleotides agree with TRBD2. Germline V gene lookup returns CDR1 WSHSY and CDR2 SAAADI. There are 16 residues in the CDR3. Trimming at V came to 0 bases and at J to 2 bases, leaving 3 bases not matched to a gene. The CDR3: CASSESIAGPYNEQFF. For the CDR3, the DNA is TGCGCCAGCAGTGAGTCGATAGCGGGGCCCTACAATGAGCAGTTCTTC.

This clonotype has a count of ten or more. The V call is TRBV27, the J call TRBJ2-7, with D uncertain. Germline assignment: CDR1 MNHEY and CDR2 SMNVEV (reference sequence). Trimming removed 2 bases from V and 6 bases from J, with 2 bases in between. The CDR3 totals 10 residues. In DNA form, the CDR3 reads TGTGCCAGCAGTTTAAGCGAGCAGTACTTC. As protein: CASSLSEQYF.

This clonotype was seen at least ten times. The V and J genes are TRBV9 and TRBJ1-3; D unresolved. V was pared by 0 bases and J by 4 bases, with 11 bases between. Per germline, CDR1 SGDLS and CDR2 YYNGEE. This CDR3 is built from 15 residues. This chain's CDR3 is CASSVDGRPGNTIYF. Written as DNA, the CDR3 is TGTGCCAGCAGCGTAGACGGCAGGCCAGGAAACACCATATATTTT.

The chain combines TRBV6-5 with TRBJ2-7; 11 positions match TRBD1. The ends lost 4 bases at V and 2 bases at J; junction bases unmatched: 4. The V gene's germline CDR1 is MNHEY and CDR2 SVGAGI. The CDR3 totals 15 residues. CDR3 in DNA: TGTGCCAGCAGTTCGGGACAGGGGGTTCCCTACGAGCAGTACTTC. Protein product: CASSSGQGVPYEQYF.

Only a few counts were recorded for this clonotype. The V and J genes are TRBV7-2 and TRBJ2-7; D could derive from TRBD1 or TRBD2 (5 bases each). V was cut by 4 bases and J by 3 bases, with 13 bases left in between. Germline-derived CDR1 and CDR2 are SGHTA and FQGNSA. The CDR3 length is 14 residues. The CDR3 coding sequence is TGTGCCAGCAGCTCCCGGGACGGCGACTACGAGCAGTACTTC. Its translation: CASSSRDGDYEQYF.

The chain couples TRBV5-1 to TRBJ1-1; no firm D call. The CDR3 consists of 15 residues. CDR1 and CDR2 from the germline V gene are SGHRS and YFSETQ. The V end was cut by 0 bases, the J end by 2 bases, with 11 bases between. CDR3: CASSLVANLNTEAFF. For the CDR3, the DNA is TGCGCCAGCAGCTTGGTTGCCAACCTCAACACTGAAGCTTTCTTT.

The chain carries TRBV7-2 and TRBJ2-3; 10 positions agree with TRBD2. This CDR3 comprises 16 residues. Trimming removed 3 bases from V and 7 bases from J; junction bases left unmatched: 10. The germline V gene has CDR1 SGHTA and CDR2 FQGNSA. CDR3: CASSFSLAGGGNTQYF. Written as DNA, the CDR3 is TGTGCCAGCAGCTTCTCCTTAGCGGGGGGAGGGAATACGCAGTATTTT.

This sequence joins TRBV5-1 and TRBJ1-6, with a tentative D call TRBD1 (6 bases). This CDR3 contains 14 residues. The germline V gene encodes CDR1 SGHRS and CDR2 YFSETQ. V shed 4 bases and J shed 6 bases, with 11 bases lying between them. This chain's CDR3 is CASSEDSANSPLHF. CDR3 nucleotides: TGCGCCAGCAGCGAGGACAGCGCTAATTCACCCCTCCACTTT.